The 18 T cell receptor beta chains presented below share a single source sample, sequenced in a study of graft-versus-host responses after intestinal transplantation. TCRdb's copy holds only in-frame clones and misses some; the assay was immunoSEQ multiplex PCR. The sample includes 100,000 or so clones, about 90% of them seen just once. These receptors' antigens are unknown. The source was unstimulated CD4+ T cells sorted from spleen or lymph node cells, collected before transplant. The receptors were gathered from a human donor who was the organ donor for an intestinal transplant.

This clone was counted a single time. The chain uses TRBV7-6 and TRBJ2-3, with D tentatively TRBD2 (6 bases). CDR1 SGHVS and CDR2 FNYEAQ come from the germline V gene. This CDR3 contains 15 residues. V gave up 5 bases and J gave up 1 base, with 13 bases separating them. The CDR3 DNA reads TGTGCCAGCAGCCTACACGGACTACGCACAGATACGCAGTATTTT. Protein sequence: CASSLHGLRTDTQYF. The full variable domain, with the rest looked up from reference TRBV7-6 and TRBJ2-3, is GAGVSQSPRYKVTKRGQDVALRCDPISGHVSLYWYRQALGQGPEFLTYFNYEAQQDKSGLPNDRFSAERPEGSISTLTIQRTEQRDSAMYRCASSLHGLRTDTQYFGPGTRLTVL.

This CDR3 reads CASSYEQATEAFF. CDR3 sequence (DNA): TGTGCCAGCAGTTACGAGCAGGCCACTGAAGCTTTCTTT. The rearrangement joins TRBV6-6 to TRBJ1-1; D remains unclear. The CDR3 contains 13 residues. CDR1 is MNHNY and CDR2 is SVGAGI in the germline V gene (reference sequence). The ends were cut back, 2 bases at V and 4 bases at J, with 8 bases in the middle.

The chain has TRBV18 and TRBJ2-1; D might be TRBD1 (6 bases). Germline CDR1 KGHSH, CDR2 LQKENI. Trimming took 5 bases from V and 6 from J, leaving 8 bases between them. This CDR3 has 12 residues. DNA for the CDR3: TGTGCCAGCTCAAGAGGGGGCAATGAGCAGTTCTTC. This codes for CASSRGGNEQFF.

This chain links TRBV27 with TRBJ2-7; 7 nucleotides align to TRBD2. Trimming took 2 bases from V and 0 from J; bases not matched to a gene: 13. Germline V gives CDR1 MNHEY, CDR2 SMNVEV (reference sequence). This CDR3 is 18 amino acids long. The CDR3 is CASSLLMGGTPSSYEQYF. The CDR3 DNA reads as TGTGCCAGCAGTTTACTCATGGGGGGGACTCCGAGCTCCTACGAGCAGTACTTC.

This clone was counted once. The chain links TRBV19 to TRBJ1-5; D perhaps matches TRBD1 (6 bases). This CDR3 is 15 amino acids long. Germline CDR1 LNHDA, CDR2 SQIVND (reference sequence). V lost 4 bases, J lost 7 bases, and 17 bases lay in between. As DNA, the CDR3 is TGTGCCAGTAGTAATCTCGGGACACCTAAGCAGCCCCAGCATTTT. It yields the protein CASSNLGTPKQPQHF.

The chain has TRBV7-8 and TRBJ2-3; tentatively, D is TRBD1 or TRBD2 (5 bases each). From germline, CDR1 is SGHVS and CDR2 FQNEAQ. Trimming left V 1 base short and J 5 bases short, with 10 bases between. The CDR3 covers 14 residues. The CDR3 region is CASSLGGAGDTQYF. CDR3 coding DNA: TGTGCCAGCAGCTTAGGAGGGGCCGGAGATACGCAGTATTTT.

The J gene is TRBJ1-3, the V gene TRBV2, with no clear D. Trimming shortened V by 4 bases and J by 6 bases, and 13 bases separated the two germline ends. The CDR3 consists of 14 residues. The germline V gene encodes CDR1 SNHLY and CDR2 FYNNEI. DNA for the CDR3: TGTGCCAGCAGTGTTTCGGATAGATTAAACACCATATATTTT. Its translation is CASSVSDRLNTIYF. Together with reference TRBV2 and TRBJ1-3, the CDR3 gives the full variable domain: EPEVTQTPSHQVTQMGQEVILRCVPISNHLYFYWYRQILGQKVEFLVSFYNNEISEKSEIFDDQFSVERPDGSNFTLKIRSTKLEDSAMYFCASSVSDRLNTIYFGEGSWLTVV.

The chain combines TRBV5-1 with TRBJ1-2; 9 bases map to TRBD1. The V segment lost 4 bases and the J segment 10 bases; nucleotides outside the gene matches: 5. Germline CDR1 reads SGHRS; CDR2 reads YFSETQ. This CDR3 comprises 12 residues. CDR3 in DNA: TGCGCCAGCAGCCTGGACAGGGGAGCCTACACCTTC. Protein product: CASSLDRGAYTF.

The chain employs TRBV15 and TRBJ1-1; weak D call: TRBD1 (6 bases). The germline gives CDR1 LNHNV, CDR2 YYDKDF (reference sequence). The CDR3 length is 14 residues. V lost 0 bases and J 7 bases, leaving 12 bases between the germline ends. The DNA of the CDR3 is TGTGCCACCAGCAGAGATTTGCAGGGGTTTGAAGCTTTCTTT. Translating it yields CATSRDLQGFEAFF.

The chain links TRBV5-4 to TRBJ2-2; TRBD2 matches at 16 bases. Germline V gene sequence: CDR1 SGHNT, CDR2 YYREEE (reference sequence). The CDR3 runs 19 residues. V shed 5 bases, J shed 3 bases, and the junction held 10 bases outside the gene matches. The CDR3 protein is CASRYTGTSGGVYTGELFF. The CDR3 DNA sequence: TGTGCCAGCAGATATACGGGGACTAGCGGGGGGGTCTACACCGGGGAGCTGTTTTTT.

J is TRBJ2-1 and V is TRBV7-8, with unresolved D. CDR1 and CDR2 from the germline V gene are SGHVS and FQNEAQ. V lost 1 base and J 9 bases, leaving 7 bases between the germline ends. This CDR3 contains 12 residues. This CDR3 reads CASSLVKAEQFF. CDR3 sequence (DNA): TGTGCCAGCAGCTTAGTAAAGGCTGAGCAGTTCTTC.

The rearrangement links TRBV11-3 to TRBJ1-1, with a possible D match to TRBD1 (6 bases). This CDR3 has 13 residues. V dropped 0 bases and J dropped 11 bases, with 13 bases sitting between them. Germline CDR1 and CDR2: SGHNT and YENEEA. The CDR3 DNA follows: TGTGCCAGCAGCTTAGAATTTGGGACAAGGGCTTTCTTT. Its protein product is CASSLEFGTRAFF.

The CDR3 nucleotides are TGTGCCACCAGCAGGGAATTGGGACCCCAACTTTTCTACGAGCAGTACTTC. Translating it yields CATSRELGPQLFYEQYF. The V call is TRBV15, the J call TRBJ2-7; the D call may be TRBD1 or TRBD2 (5 bases each). This CDR3 has 17 amino acids. Germline loops: CDR1 LNHNV, CDR2 YYDKDF (reference sequence). V lost 3 bases to trimming and J lost 3 bases, with 21 bases between them.

The rearrangement uses TRBV27 and TRBJ1-1; D uncertain. V lost 6 bases, J lost 5 bases, and 19 bases lay in between. The length of the CDR3 is 15 residues. Germline V lookup: CDR1 MNHEY, CDR2 SMNVEV (reference sequence). CDR3 bases: TGTGCCAGCAGCACGTATATTGGGCGGGAAACTGAAGCTTTCTTT. Its translation: CASSTYIGRETEAFF.

The V and J genes are TRBV5-1 and TRBJ2-3; TRBD1 might be the D (6 bases). Germline loops: CDR1 SGHRS, CDR2 YFSETQ. The CDR3 loop spans 15 amino acids. Trimming took 0 bases from V and 2 from J, leaving 10 bases between them. CDR3: CASSLDRGNTDTQYF. In DNA, the CDR3 is TGCGCCAGCAGCTTGGATAGGGGGAACACAGATACGCAGTATTTT.

This chain joins TRBV7-2 and TRBJ2-7; D is perhaps TRBD1 (6 bases). The CDR3 totals 14 residues. Looked up from germline, CDR1 is SGHTA and CDR2 is FQGNSA. Trimming left V 6 bases short and J 3 bases short, with 15 bases between. DNA of the CDR3: TGTGCCAGCAGACGCGCCGGGACAAACTACGAGCAGTACTTC. This encodes CASRRAGTNYEQYF.

This chain uses TRBV5-1 with TRBJ2-1; 7 bases match TRBD2. Germline values: CDR1 SGHRS, CDR2 YFSETQ. The CDR3 extends over 18 amino acids. The J segment lost 0 bases and the V segment lost 4 bases, leaving 13 bases of the junction unmatched. The CDR3 bases are TGCGCCAGCAGCCAAAGGATAGTCCGGGGGGACTCCTACAATGAGCAGTTCTTC. This encodes CASSQRIVRGDSYNEQFF.

The chain links TRBV5-1 to TRBJ1-3, with a weak D call TRBD1 (5 bases). V dropped 3 bases and J dropped 6 bases, with 10 bases sitting between them. There are 13 residues in the CDR3. From germline, CDR1 is SGHRS and CDR2 YFSETQ. CDR3 sequence: CASSSGHQNTIYF. The CDR3 bases are TGCGCCAGCAGCTCGGGGCACCAAAACACCATATATTTT.